This T cell receptor (beta chain) is from a study of blood T cells in healthy people across ages (dated by TCRdb to between 2014 and 2017). Background on the whole study: Template switching captured roughly one uniquely barcoded TCR beta cDNA molecule per two T cells in model experiments. For two donors (one aged 18 to 29 and one aged 80 or older), the study analyzed two additional independent replicas of 1 million unique cDNA reads from the same blood draw. The donors were split into four age groups: young (average 16 years), middle-aged (39), aged (approximately 60) and long-lived (about 74). The study measured age-related changes in TCR beta repertoire diversity using deep sequencing normalized with unique cDNA molecular identifiers. The investigation overall reported the following: Bulk unsorted PBMC profiling prevented conclusive comparison of naive and antigen-experienced compartments. As age increased, observed TCR beta diversity per million T cells dropped in a roughly linear way, and a significant reduction was already evident by age about 36. A strong correlation was found between observed TCR beta diversity and the percentage of naive T cells measured by flow cytometry. Estimates of total diversity from one million sequenced T cells were regarded as lower bounds and underestimates. Because donor CMV infection status was unknown, age-related changes in expanded clonotypes were potentially confounded. Compared with the aged group, the long-lived group had more naive CD4+ T cells, fewer expanded clones and increased TCR diversity, a pattern suggesting age selection.

The donors were 40 or so Caucasian individuals from Russia, aged roughly 6 to 90 years, who were systemically healthy. Ten milliliters of peripheral blood were drawn from each donor into EDTA-treated Vacutainer tubes. Ficoll-Paque density-gradient centrifugation was used to isolate PBMCs, with at least 6.5 million obtained per sample. Total RNA was extracted from PBMCs with Trizol reagent, with at least 5.5 micrograms obtained per sample. For every donor, an aliquot of PBMCs went through flow cytometry to measure the percentages of naive CD45RAhigh/CD27high T cells. Library preparation was by 5' RACE. Sequencing was carried out with an Illumina HiSeq 2500. A second 7 to 11 cycle PCR used a sample-barcoded 5' primer and a J-beta primer mix. A unique molecular identifier was introduced onto each TCR beta cDNA molecule by a template-switch 5' adaptor carrying 12 random nucleotides. Each sample yielded at least 3 million CDR3-containing paired-end reads. All of the RNA was converted into first-strand cDNA using the Mint cDNA synthesis kit, with a TRBC-specific oligonucleotide serving as the primer. After uracil-DNA glycosylase treatment, a first 18-cycle PCR used universal primers M1SS and BC2_uni_R on all cDNA. Processing in the source paper ran as follows. Each sample was normalized by randomly selecting 1 million high-quality reads, each carrying a distinct molecular identifier. Reads sharing molecular identifiers were discarded rather than binned into consensus sequences. MiTCR, set to a Q25 quality threshold and the strictest error-elimination algorithm, was used for CDR3 identification, clonotype clustering and error correction. A nonparametric unseen species model with Euler transformation was used to estimate lower-bound total TCR beta diversity. TCRdb redid the processing of the public reads, applying fastp at Q25 and MiXCR, and retained in-frame beta chains. Merged by CDR3 protein, the rows form single entries marked with the most common genes and DNA. Clone size and V and J calls follow TCRdb, not the original study. Present in this sample are over a million distinct CDR3 sequences, approximately 25% of which were seen just once. About 0.72% of the sample belongs to the ten largest clones.

The CDR3 has 13 amino acids, counting the end cysteine and phenylalanine. Kept here is only the CDR3 DNA, which spans 39 bases and is read in frame from base 1. V is shortened by 5 bases, J by 4 bases, and the region joining them spans 11 bases. CDR1 SGHTA and CDR2 FQGTGA are derived from the germline V gene. With regard to this clonotype: Its recognized antigen is unknown. One base away there is no much larger clone; base qualities are not given.

This sample also belongs to another study, concerning T cells of mothers and their children. As described in the second report: Nine systemically healthy Caucasian individuals served as donors, namely three mothers together with their six children. cDNA synthesis used all of the extracted RNA, with 1.5 ug of RNA in each 15 ul reaction. In the second PCR, sample barcodes and 2-4 random nucleotides were introduced via the M1S primer. Each mother yielded over 8 million TCR beta CDR3 reads and each child 2.5 million to 3 million reads. TCR recombination output is similarly shaped by thymic selection in related and unrelated pairs, with a minor effect exerted by inherited differences. Normalized repertoire overlap was always found to be slightly, but never significantly, higher in related mother-child pairs than in unrelated mother-child pairs. No persistent microchimeric T cell clones were found, with a detection sensitivity of around 100 clones per million clonotypes. The study used deep NGS to compare TCR beta repertoires of mothers and children, seeking features distinguishing related mother-child pairs from unrelated individuals. On average, the children were roughly 11 +/- 4 years old, while the mothers were approximately 40 +/- 4 years old. Libraries were sequenced on Illumina HiSeq 2000 with 100+100 nt paired-end reads after adapter ligation with NEBNext reagents. To prevent cross-contamination, the mother and child libraries were prepared one month apart and sequenced in separate runs. Each donor had between about 450,000 and 2,300,000 distinct TCR beta clonotypes identified. Naive TCR beta clonotypes were estimated from low-frequency clonotypes matched to each donor's FACS-determined naive share, without sorting.

Here the chain combines TRBV7-3 and TRBJ1-1; TRBD1 is a weak D gene call, 5 bases matching. The sequence was collected from a girl aged 2 to 9 in good health. Sequenced input: blood. The sequence in DNA is TGTGCCAGCAGCAGGGGCCTAACCACTGAAGCTTTCTTT. It encodes CASSRGLTTEAFF.